These 29 T cell receptor beta chains came from one sample sequenced in a study of blood T cell repertoires in COVID-19. Assay used: immunoSEQ multiplex PCR; TCRdb lists only in-frame clones, some missing. The sample carries hundreds of thousands of clones, approximately 90% recorded once. Specimen: peripheral blood. Source of these receptors: a woman aged 55-70 years with acute or convalescent COVID-19.

The chain joins TRBV19 to TRBJ2-7; 9 bases are shared with TRBD1. V was clipped by 1 base and J by 5 bases; unmatched bases: 6. The CDR3 is 15 amino acids. Germline V gene lookup returns CDR1 LNHDA and CDR2 SQIVND (reference sequence). The CDR3, as DNA: TGTGCCAGTAGTATAGTCGGGACAGGGATCCACGAGCAGTACTTC. It codes for CASSIVGTGIHEQYF.

The chain links TRBV3-1 (or the pseudogene TRBV3-2) to TRBJ1-2; 8 bases are a match to TRBD1. Unmatched junction bases numbered 10, after V lost 6 bases and J lost 4 bases. Germline CDR1 reads LGHDT; CDR2 reads YNNKEL (reference sequence). This CDR3 spans 15 amino acids. In DNA form, the CDR3 reads TGTGCCAGCAGTTCTACGGGACAGGCTACCTATGGCTACACCTTC. It is translated as CASSSTGQATYGYTF.

The V call is TRBV28, the J call TRBJ1-5; tentatively, D is TRBD1 (6 bases). Germline V gene data show CDR1 as MDHEN and CDR2 as SYDVKM. V dropped 5 bases and J dropped 0 bases, with 11 bases sitting between them. The CDR3 totals 15 residues. Here the CDR3 reads CASSHRVYSNQPQHF. CDR3 in DNA: TGTGCCAGCAGTCACAGGGTATATAGCAATCAGCCCCAGCATTTT.

This CDR3 reads CASSVAPDGNYEQYF. The DNA of the CDR3 is TGTGCCAGCAGCGTAGCCCCGGACGGGAACTACGAGCAGTACTTC. The chain links TRBV9 to TRBJ2-7, with a weak D call TRBD2 (5 bases). The germline gives CDR1 SGDLS, CDR2 YYNGEE. CDR3 length: 15 amino acids. Between the trimmed V and J ends, which lost 0 bases and 3 bases, there was a span of 13 bases.

The chain employs TRBV28 and TRBJ1-5, with D hard to call. The germline gives CDR1 MDHEN, CDR2 SYDVKM. Trimming stripped 3 bases from V and 2 bases from J, with 8 bases between. The CDR3 extends over 14 amino acids. CDR3 sequence: CASSLAVGNQPQHF. The CDR3 DNA reads as TGTGCCAGCAGTTTGGCGGTGGGCAATCAGCCCCAGCATTTT.

In this sample, this clone turned up once. This sequence joins TRBV5-4 and TRBJ1-1; no definite D call. This CDR3 spans 15 amino acids. Between the trimmed V and J ends, which lost 0 bases and 4 bases, there was a span of 13 bases. Germline CDR1 and CDR2: SGHNT and YYREEE (reference sequence). CDR3 DNA: TGTGCCAGCAGCTTGGGGTCACGGGGTCGCACTGAAGCTTTCTTT. Translating gives CASSLGSRGRTEAFF.

In its sample, this clone was seen a few times. This chain joins TRBV6-1 and TRBJ1-6; D not resolved. This CDR3 contains 17 residues. V was clipped by 1 base and J by 6 bases, with 16 bases between them. The V gene's germline CDR1 is MNHNS and CDR2 SASEGT. The CDR3: CASSEGIFRVVNSPLHF. The CDR3 DNA reads as TGTGCCAGCAGTGAAGGAATCTTCCGGGTAGTTAATTCACCCCTCCACTTT.

The chain joins TRBV28 to TRBJ1-2; TRBD1 matches 8 bases. Trimming removed 1 base from V and 9 bases from J; junction bases left unmatched: 16. This CDR3 is built from 17 residues. Germline loops: CDR1 MDHEN, CDR2 SYDVKM. DNA for the CDR3: TGTGCCAGCAGTTTATTGCTCACAGGGGGAAGGATATTTCGCTACACCTTC. Protein: CASSLLLTGGRIFRYTF.

The J gene is TRBJ1-1, the V gene TRBV3-1 (or the pseudogene TRBV3-2); 12 bases line up with TRBD1. The V and J ends lost 2 bases and 7 bases, in that order; junction bases with no gene match: 8. Germline CDR1 reads LGHDT; CDR2 reads YNNKEL (reference sequence). The CDR3 spans 16 residues. The CDR3 sequence is CASSQHKGQGAVEAFF. The CDR3 DNA reads TGTGCCAGCAGCCAACACAAGGGACAGGGGGCGGTTGAAGCTTTCTTT.

The genes are TRBV5-6 and TRBJ2-2; 12 bases are a match to TRBD2. Germline V gene data show CDR1 as SGHDT and CDR2 as YYEEEE. The CDR3 contains 17 residues. J was trimmed by 1 base and V by 6 bases; bases with no gene match: 7. CDR3 region: CASNPRTSGMNTGELFF. CDR3 nucleotide sequence: TGTGCCAGCAACCCTCGGACTAGCGGGATGAACACCGGGGAGCTGTTTTTT.

V is TRBV28 and J is TRBJ1-1; D not resolved. In germline, CDR1 is MDHEN, CDR2 SYDVKM. V was cut by 7 bases and J by 1 base, with 10 bases left in between. CDR3 length: 13 amino acids. CDR3 sequence: CASTPRGNTEAFF. The CDR3 region has the DNA TGTGCCAGCACCCCAAGAGGGAACACTGAAGCTTTCTTT.

The V call is TRBV24-1, the J call TRBJ2-5; TRBD1 aligns across 10 bases. The CDR3 runs 16 residues. The germline V gene has CDR1 KGHDR and CDR2 SFDVKD. The trim removed 5 bases at V and 5 bases at J, leaving 10 bases unmatched. The DNA for the CDR3 is TGTGCCACCAGTGTCGGGGACAGGGGTCTCATCGAGACCCAGTACTTC. Its translation: CATSVGDRGLIETQYF.

The V call is TRBV7-2, the J call TRBJ2-7, with 13 bases fitting TRBD2. In germline, CDR1 is SGHTA, CDR2 FQGNSA. The junction had 0 bases not matched to a gene; V was cut back by 1 base and J by 3 bases. CDR3 length: 15 residues. CDR3 sequence reads: CASSLGTSGGYEQYF. The CDR3 DNA reads TGTGCCAGCAGCTTAGGGACTAGCGGGGGCTACGAGCAGTACTTC. The entire variable domain, with the rest obtained from reference TRBV7-2 and TRBJ2-7, is as follows: GAGVSQSPSNKVTEKGKDVELRCDPISGHTALYWYRQSLGQGLEFLIYFQGNSAPDKSGLPSDRFSAERTGGSVSTLTIQRTQQEDSAVYLCASSLGTSGGYEQYFGPGTRLTVT.

The rearrangement joins TRBV6-5 to TRBJ2-7; 12 bases fit TRBD1. CDR1 is MNHEY and CDR2 is SVGAGI in the germline V gene. V lost 3 bases and J lost 5; bases outside the gene matches: 2. This CDR3 contains 14 residues. CDR3 sequence (DNA): TGTGCCAGCAGTTATGGGACAGGGGGCAACGAGCAGTACTTC. Its protein product is CASSYGTGGNEQYF.

The chain has TRBV12-3 or TRBV12-4 and TRBJ2-1; D is uncertain. V lost 4 bases, J lost 6 bases, and 4 bases lay in between. The length of the CDR3 is 11 residues. CDR3 sequence: CASSSLNEQFF. The DNA of the CDR3 is TGTGCCAGCAGTTCTCTCAATGAGCAGTTCTTC.

V and J are TRBV9 and TRBJ2-1; D is ambiguous. The V gene's germline CDR1 is SGDLS and CDR2 YYNGEE. V lost 2 bases and J lost 4, with 19 bases in between. The CDR3 runs 17 residues. The CDR3 sequence: CASSVPESGLEYNEQFF. CDR3 nucleotides: TGTGCCAGCAGCGTTCCTGAAAGTGGGCTGGAATACAATGAGCAGTTCTTC.

The chain joins TRBV19 to TRBJ2-7; D perhaps matches TRBD1 (6 bases). The V gene's germline CDR1 is LNHDA and CDR2 SQIVND (reference sequence). The V end lost 2 bases, the J end lost 2 bases, and 13 bases lay between the germline ends. The CDR3 loop spans 15 amino acids. CDR3 sequence reads: CASSIRAGATYEQYF. The CDR3 DNA reads as TGTGCCAGTAGTATAAGGGCAGGGGCAACCTACGAGCAGTACTTC.

The chain employs TRBV9 and TRBJ2-3; 12 nucleotides align to TRBD2. Trimming removed 1 base from V and 1 base from J; junction bases left unmatched: 13. The CDR3 is 20 amino acids. Germline V gene sequence: CDR1 SGDLS, CDR2 YYNGEE. CDR3 in DNA: TGTGCCAGCAGCGTAAGGGGCGGTCTAGCGGGGGGGCTGGGCACAGATACGCAGTATTTT. It specifies CASSVRGGLAGGLGTDTQYF.

Here the CDR3 DNA reads TGTGCCAGCACTCCACAGAGGCGGGTAGGCTACACCTTC. This sequence encodes CASTPQRRVGYTF. The chain links TRBV28 to TRBJ1-2; the D is unclear. This CDR3 has 13 residues. The germline V and J ends were trimmed by 7 bases and 8 bases, with 17 bases remaining between them. The germline CDR1 and CDR2 sequences are MDHEN and SYDVKM.

This rearrangement joins TRBV7-9 to TRBJ1-2, with 10 bases identical to TRBD1. Germline trimming cut 6 bases from V and 0 bases from J; bases unmatched to any gene: 13. The CDR3 has 18 amino acids. The germline CDR1 and CDR2 sequences are SEHNR and FQNEAQ (reference sequence). In DNA, the CDR3 is TGTGCCAGCAGAACCGGACAGGGACAGGGGACTTCTAACTATGGCTACACCTTC. Its protein is CASRTGQGQGTSNYGYTF.

The CDR3 reads CASSPRQGPRSTEAFF. CDR3 nucleotides: TGTGCCAGTAGTCCTAGACAGGGGCCGCGCTCCACTGAAGCTTTCTTT. The J gene is TRBJ1-1, the V gene TRBV19, with TRBD1 matching over 8 bases. CDR1 is LNHDA, CDR2 SQIVND, per germline (reference sequence). The CDR3 has 16 amino acids. Losses at the gene ends were 5 bases for V and 4 bases for J; bases not matched to a gene: 12.

This clone was detected only once. The gene calls are TRBV5-1 and TRBJ1-2, with 7 bases fitting TRBD1. The J segment lost 8 bases and the V segment lost 6 bases, leaving 13 bases of the junction unmatched. Germline values: CDR1 SGHRS, CDR2 YFSETQ. There are 14 residues in the CDR3. The CDR3 protein is CASTRWQGDGGYTF. CDR3 nucleotide sequence: TGCGCCAGCACCCGATGGCAGGGGGACGGGGGCTACACCTTC.

The CDR3 is CASSGNGSLHNEQFF. The CDR3 DNA reads as TGTGCCAGCAGCGGGAACGGGAGTCTCCACAATGAGCAGTTCTTC. This sequence joins TRBV9 and TRBJ2-1, with a weak D call TRBD2 (6 bases). Trimming stripped 3 bases from V and 5 bases from J, with 15 bases between. The germline gives CDR1 SGDLS, CDR2 YYNGEE. The length of the CDR3 is 15 residues.

The chain has TRBV27 and TRBJ1-1; 7 positions agree with TRBD1. The CDR3 is 14 amino acids. V lost 3 bases to trimming and J lost 4 bases; unmatched junction nucleotides: 5. Germline values: CDR1 MNHEY, CDR2 SMNVEV (reference sequence). CDR3 sequence (DNA): TGTGCCAGCAGTTTGGGACAGTCCACCACTGAAGCTTTCTTT. Its translation: CASSLGQSTTEAFF.

This chain joins TRBV2 and TRBJ2-2; 8 nucleotides align to TRBD1. The length of the CDR3 is 13 residues. J gave up 5 bases and V 6 bases, and 2 bases lay outside the gene matches. Per germline, CDR1 SNHLY and CDR2 FYNNEI. Here the CDR3 DNA reads TGTGCCAGCAGGCAGGGGGCTACCGGGGAGCTGTTTTTT. This sequence encodes CASRQGATGELFF.

With respect to this clone: Distinct nucleotide sequences in the sample also encode this CDR3. The V gene is TRBV11-3, the J gene TRBJ2-3; maybe TRBD1 (5 bases). The ends were cut back, 5 bases at V and 1 base at J, with 10 bases in the middle. The CDR3 consists of 14 residues. The V gene's germline CDR1 is SGHNT and CDR2 YENEEA. The CDR3 region has the DNA TGTGCCAGCAGCCAGGGATCCCGCACAGATACGCAGTATTTT. Its protein is CASSQGSRTDTQYF.

The chain joins TRBV25-1 to TRBJ1-2; no clear D. Per the germline V gene, CDR1 is MGHDK and CDR2 is SYGVNS. Trimming took off 2 bases at V and 4 bases at J, with 8 bases between the two ends. This CDR3 is built from 13 residues. CDR3: CASSENGGYGYTF. CDR3 in DNA: TGTGCCAGCAGTGAAAACGGCGGCTATGGCTACACCTTC.

The chain uses TRBV14 and TRBJ2-7; D gene unclear. The CDR3 contains 13 residues. Germline V gives CDR1 SGHDN, CDR2 FVKESK. Between the trimmed V and J ends, which lost 1 base and 6 bases, there was a span of 10 bases. The CDR3 nucleotides are TGTGCCAGCAGCCAAGTTTCAGTAAGCGAGCAGTACTTC. This codes for CASSQVSVSEQYF. The whole variable domain, remainder taken from reference TRBV14 and TRBJ2-7, is EAGVTQFPSHSVIEKGQTVTLRCDPISGHDNLYWYRRVMGKEIKFLLHFVKESKQDESGMPNNRFLAERTGGTYSTLKVQPAELEDSGVYFCASSQVSVSEQYFGPGTRLTVT.

V is TRBV10-3 and J is TRBJ1-1; a weak D match, TRBD1 (6 bases). V shed 5 bases and J shed 1 base, with 8 bases lying between them. Germline V gene data show CDR1 as ENHRY and CDR2 as SYGVKD. The CDR3 consists of 13 residues. This CDR3 reads CAISQGWNTEAFF. In DNA, the CDR3 is TGTGCCATCAGTCAGGGGTGGAACACTGAAGCTTTCTTT.